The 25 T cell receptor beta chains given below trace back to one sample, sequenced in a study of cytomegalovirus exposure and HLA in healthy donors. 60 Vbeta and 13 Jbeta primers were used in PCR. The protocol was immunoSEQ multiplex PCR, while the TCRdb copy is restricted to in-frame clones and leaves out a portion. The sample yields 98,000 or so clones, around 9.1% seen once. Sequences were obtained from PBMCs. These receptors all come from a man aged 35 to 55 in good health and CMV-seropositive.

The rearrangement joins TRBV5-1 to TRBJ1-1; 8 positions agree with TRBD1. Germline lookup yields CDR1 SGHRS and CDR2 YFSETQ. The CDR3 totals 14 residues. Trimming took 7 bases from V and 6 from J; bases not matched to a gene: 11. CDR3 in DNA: TGCGCCAGCGCCATAGACAGGGGTGGTTCTGAAGCTTTCTTT. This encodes CASAIDRGGSEAFF.

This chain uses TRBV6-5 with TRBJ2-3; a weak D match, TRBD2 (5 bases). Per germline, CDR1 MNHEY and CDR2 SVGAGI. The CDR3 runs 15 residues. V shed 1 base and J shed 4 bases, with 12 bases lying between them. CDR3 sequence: CASSYWRVVPDTQYF. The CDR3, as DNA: TGTGCCAGCAGTTACTGGCGGGTAGTGCCAGATACGCAGTATTTT.

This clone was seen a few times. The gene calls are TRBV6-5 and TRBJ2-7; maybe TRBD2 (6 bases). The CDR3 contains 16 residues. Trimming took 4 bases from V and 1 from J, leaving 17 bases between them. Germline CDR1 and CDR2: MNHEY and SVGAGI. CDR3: CASSSRAKGGSYEQYF. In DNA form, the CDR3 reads TGTGCCAGCAGTTCCCGAGCGAAGGGAGGATCCTACGAGCAGTACTTC.

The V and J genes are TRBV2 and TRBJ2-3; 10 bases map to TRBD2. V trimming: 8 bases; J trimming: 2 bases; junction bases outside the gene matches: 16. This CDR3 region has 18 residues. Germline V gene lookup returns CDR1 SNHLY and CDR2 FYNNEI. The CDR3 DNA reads TGTGCCAGCGGAGGGATAGCGGGAGGCCAGGGACTCACAGATACGCAGTATTTT. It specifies CASGGIAGGQGLTDTQYF.

The CDR3 protein is CASSQDLARPSYEQYF. The CDR3 coding sequence is TGCGCCAGCAGCCAAGACCTAGCGAGACCCTCCTACGAGCAGTACTTC. V and J are TRBV4-3 and TRBJ2-7; a possible D gene is TRBD2 (6 bases). This CDR3 has 16 residues. The ends were cut back, 0 bases at V and 0 bases at J, with 12 bases in the middle. CDR1 and CDR2 (germline): LGHNA, YSLEER.

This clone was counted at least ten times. CDR3 loop: CASSFGQNEKLFF. The CDR3 nucleotides are TGTGCCAGCAGTTTCGGACAGAATGAAAAACTGTTTTTT. V and J are TRBV6-5 and TRBJ1-4; D possibly corresponds to TRBD1 (6 bases). Deletions cut 4 bases from V and 5 bases from J, with 8 bases between. Germline V lookup: CDR1 MNHEY, CDR2 SVGAGI. This CDR3 has 13 amino acids.

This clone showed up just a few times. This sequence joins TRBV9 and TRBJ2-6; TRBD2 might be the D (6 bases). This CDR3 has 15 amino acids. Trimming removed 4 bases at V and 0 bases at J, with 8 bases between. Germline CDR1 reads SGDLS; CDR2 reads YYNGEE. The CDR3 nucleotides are TGTGCCAGCAGCAGTAGCGGCTCTGGGGCCAACGTCCTGACTTTC. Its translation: CASSSSGSGANVLTF.

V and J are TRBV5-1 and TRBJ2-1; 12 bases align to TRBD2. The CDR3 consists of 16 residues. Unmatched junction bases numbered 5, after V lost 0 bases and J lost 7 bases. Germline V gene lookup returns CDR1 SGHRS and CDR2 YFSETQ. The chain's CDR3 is CASSLASGRAGNEQFF. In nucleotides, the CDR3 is TGCGCCAGCAGCTTGGCTAGCGGGAGGGCCGGGAATGAGCAGTTCTTC. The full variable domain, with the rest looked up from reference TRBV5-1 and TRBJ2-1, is KAGVTQTPRYLIKTRGQQVTLSCSPISGHRSVSWYQQTPGQGLQFLFEYFSETQRNKGNFPGRFSGRQFSNSRSEMNVSTLELGDSALYLCASSLASGRAGNEQFFGPGTRLTVL.

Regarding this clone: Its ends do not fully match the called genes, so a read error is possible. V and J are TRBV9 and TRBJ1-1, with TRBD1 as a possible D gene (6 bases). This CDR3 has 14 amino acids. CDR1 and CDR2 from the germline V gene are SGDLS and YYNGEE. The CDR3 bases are TGTGCCAGCAGAGTAGCTGACAGGCCTCATGGGGCTTTCTTT. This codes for CASRVADRPHGAFF.

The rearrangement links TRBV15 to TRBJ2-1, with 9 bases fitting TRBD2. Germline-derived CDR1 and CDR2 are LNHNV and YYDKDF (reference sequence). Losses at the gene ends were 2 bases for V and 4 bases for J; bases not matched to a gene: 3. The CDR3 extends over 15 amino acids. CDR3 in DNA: TGTGCCACCAGCAGAACGAGCGGGAGGTACAATGAGCAGTTCTTC. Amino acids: CATSRTSGRYNEQFF.

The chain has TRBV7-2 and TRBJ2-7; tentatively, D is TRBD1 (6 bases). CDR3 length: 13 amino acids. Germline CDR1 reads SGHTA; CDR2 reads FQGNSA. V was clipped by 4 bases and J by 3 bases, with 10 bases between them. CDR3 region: CASSYSQGYEQYF. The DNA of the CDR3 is TGTGCCAGCAGCTACTCACAGGGCTACGAGCAGTACTTC.

CDR3 in DNA: TGTGCCAGCAGCGTAGGAGGGACAGCCCACTACGAGCAGTACTTC. This gives the protein CASSVGGTAHYEQYF. The genes are TRBV9 and TRBJ2-7, with TRBD1 matching over 7 bases. CDR1 is SGDLS, CDR2 YYNGEE, per germline. V shed 0 bases, J shed 3 bases, and the junction held 6 bases outside the gene matches. This CDR3 is built from 15 residues.

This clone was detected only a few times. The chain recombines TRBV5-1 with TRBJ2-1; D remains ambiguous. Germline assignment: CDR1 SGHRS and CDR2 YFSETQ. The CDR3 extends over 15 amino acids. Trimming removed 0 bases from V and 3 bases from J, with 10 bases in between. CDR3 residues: CASSLGGQHYNEQFF. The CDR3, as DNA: TGCGCCAGCAGCTTGGGTGGGCAGCACTACAATGAGCAGTTCTTC.

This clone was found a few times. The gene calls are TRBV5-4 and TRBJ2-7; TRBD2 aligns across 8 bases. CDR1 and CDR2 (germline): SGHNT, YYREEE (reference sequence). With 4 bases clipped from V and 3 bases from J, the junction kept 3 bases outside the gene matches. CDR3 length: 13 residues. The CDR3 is CASSPGGDYEQYF. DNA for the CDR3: TGTGCCAGCAGCCCGGGGGGGGACTACGAGCAGTACTTC.

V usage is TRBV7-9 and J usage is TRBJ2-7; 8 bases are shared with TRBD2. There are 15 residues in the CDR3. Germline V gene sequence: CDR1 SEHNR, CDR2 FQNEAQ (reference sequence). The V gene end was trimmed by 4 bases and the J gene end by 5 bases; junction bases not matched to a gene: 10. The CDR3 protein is CASSSKGGTRDEQYF. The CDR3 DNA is TGTGCCAGCAGCTCAAAGGGTGGGACTAGAGACGAGCAGTACTTC.

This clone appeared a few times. The CDR3 bases are TGCGCCAGCAGCCGGGAGTTCGCCTACAATGAGCAGTTCTTC. Translating it yields CASSREFAYNEQFF. The chain carries TRBV5-1 and TRBJ2-1, with D possibly being TRBD2 (6 bases). The length of the CDR3 is 14 residues. V was cut by 4 bases and J by 2 bases, with 10 bases left in between. Germline V gene lookup returns CDR1 SGHRS and CDR2 YFSETQ. The full variable domain, in which reference TRBV5-1 and TRBJ2-1 provide the parts outside the CDR3, is KAGVTQTPRYLIKTRGQQVTLSCSPISGHRSVSWYQQTPGQGLQFLFEYFSETQRNKGNFPGRFSGRQFSNSRSEMNVSTLELGDSALYLCASSREFAYNEQFFGPGTRLTVL.

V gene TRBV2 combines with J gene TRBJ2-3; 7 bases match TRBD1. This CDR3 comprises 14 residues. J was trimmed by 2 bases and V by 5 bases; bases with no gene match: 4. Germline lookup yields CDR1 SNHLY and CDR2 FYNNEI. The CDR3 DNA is TGTGCCAGCAGTAGGGGACAGAACACAGATACGCAGTATTTT. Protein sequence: CASSRGQNTDTQYF.

The CDR3 DNA reads as TGTGCCAGCAGCGTAGCCACGAACACCGGGGAGCTGTTTTTT. Amino acids: CASSVATNTGELFF. The rearrangement joins TRBV9 to TRBJ2-2, with unresolved D. From germline, CDR1 is SGDLS and CDR2 YYNGEE. The CDR3 consists of 14 residues. The ends were cut back, 0 bases at V and 0 bases at J, with 3 bases in the middle.

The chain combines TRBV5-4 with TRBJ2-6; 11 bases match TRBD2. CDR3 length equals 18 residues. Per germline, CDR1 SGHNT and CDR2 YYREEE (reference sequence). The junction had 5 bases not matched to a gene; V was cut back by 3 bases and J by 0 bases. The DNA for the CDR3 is TGTGCCAGCAGCTCCGGACTAGCGGGTAACTCTGGGGCCAACGTCCTGACTTTC. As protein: CASSSGLAGNSGANVLTF.

This CDR3 reads CASSDLVGTSLDTQYF. In nucleotides, the CDR3 is TGTGCCAGCAGCGACCTTGTTGGGACTAGCCTAGATACGCAGTATTTT. The rearrangement joins TRBV9 to TRBJ2-3, with TRBD2 matching over 9 bases. V was pared by 3 bases and J by 5 bases, with 10 bases of the junction left unmatched. CDR1 is SGDLS and CDR2 is YYNGEE in the germline V gene. The CDR3 is made up of 16 amino acids.

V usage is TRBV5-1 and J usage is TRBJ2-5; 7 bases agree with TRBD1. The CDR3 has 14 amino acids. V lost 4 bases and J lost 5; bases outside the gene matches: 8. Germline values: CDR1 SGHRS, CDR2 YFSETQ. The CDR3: CASSPQGNGETQYF. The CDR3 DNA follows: TGCGCCAGCAGCCCACAGGGGAATGGGGAGACCCAGTACTTC.

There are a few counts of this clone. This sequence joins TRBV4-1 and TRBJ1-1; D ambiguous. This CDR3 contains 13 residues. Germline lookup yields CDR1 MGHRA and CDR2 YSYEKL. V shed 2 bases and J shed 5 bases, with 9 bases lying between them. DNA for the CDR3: TGCGCCAGCAGCCAATGGGGAGGGACTGAAGCTTTCTTT. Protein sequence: CASSQWGGTEAFF.

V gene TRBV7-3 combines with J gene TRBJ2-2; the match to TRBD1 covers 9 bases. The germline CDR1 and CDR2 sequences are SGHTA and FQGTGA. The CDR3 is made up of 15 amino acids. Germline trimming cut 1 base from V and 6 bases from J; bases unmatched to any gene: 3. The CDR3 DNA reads TGTGCCAGCAGCTTAATGGGACAGGGCTCCGGGGAGCTGTTTTTT. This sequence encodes CASSLMGQGSGELFF.

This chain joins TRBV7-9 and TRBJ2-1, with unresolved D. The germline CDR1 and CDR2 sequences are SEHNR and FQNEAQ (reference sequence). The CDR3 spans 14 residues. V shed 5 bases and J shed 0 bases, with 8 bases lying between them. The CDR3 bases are TGTGCCAGCAGCCCCCCGGGCTCCTACAATGAGCAGTTCTTC. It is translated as CASSPPGSYNEQFF.

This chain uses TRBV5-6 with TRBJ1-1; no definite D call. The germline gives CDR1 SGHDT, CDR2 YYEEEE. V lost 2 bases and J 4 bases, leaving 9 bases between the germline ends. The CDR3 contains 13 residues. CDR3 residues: CASSLVTSTEAFF. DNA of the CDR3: TGTGCCAGCAGCTTAGTTACATCCACTGAAGCTTTCTTT.